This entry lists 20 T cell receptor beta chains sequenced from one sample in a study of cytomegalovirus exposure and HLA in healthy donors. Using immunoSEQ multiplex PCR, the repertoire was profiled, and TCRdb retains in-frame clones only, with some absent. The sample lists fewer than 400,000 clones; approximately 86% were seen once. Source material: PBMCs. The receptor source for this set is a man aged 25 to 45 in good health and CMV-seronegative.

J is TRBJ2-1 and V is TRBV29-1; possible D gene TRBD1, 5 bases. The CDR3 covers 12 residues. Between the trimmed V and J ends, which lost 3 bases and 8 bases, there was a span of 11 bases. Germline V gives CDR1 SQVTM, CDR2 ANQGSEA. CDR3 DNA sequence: TGCAGCGTTGAGGGGTTCAGGGATGAGCAGTTCTTC. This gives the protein CSVEGFRDEQFF.

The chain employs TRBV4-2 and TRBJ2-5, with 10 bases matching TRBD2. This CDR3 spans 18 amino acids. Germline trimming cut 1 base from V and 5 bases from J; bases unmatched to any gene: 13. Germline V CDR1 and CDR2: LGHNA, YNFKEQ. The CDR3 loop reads CASSQARGAGGKSETQYF. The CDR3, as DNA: TGTGCCAGCAGCCAAGCCCGGGGAGCGGGGGGGAAGTCCGAGACCCAGTACTTC.

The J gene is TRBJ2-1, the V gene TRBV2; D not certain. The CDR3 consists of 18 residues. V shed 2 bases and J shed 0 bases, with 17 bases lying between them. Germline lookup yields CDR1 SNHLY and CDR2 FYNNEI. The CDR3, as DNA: TGTGCCAGCAGTGAAACGCGGCCCCCAGCGAGCTCCTACAATGAGCAGTTCTTC. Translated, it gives CASSETRPPASSYNEQFF.

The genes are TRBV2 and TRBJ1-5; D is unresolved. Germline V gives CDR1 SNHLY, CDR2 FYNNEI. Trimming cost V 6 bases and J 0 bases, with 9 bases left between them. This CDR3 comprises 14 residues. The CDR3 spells CASSQANSNQPQHF. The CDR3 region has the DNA TGTGCCAGCAGCCAGGCAAATAGCAATCAGCCCCAGCATTTT.

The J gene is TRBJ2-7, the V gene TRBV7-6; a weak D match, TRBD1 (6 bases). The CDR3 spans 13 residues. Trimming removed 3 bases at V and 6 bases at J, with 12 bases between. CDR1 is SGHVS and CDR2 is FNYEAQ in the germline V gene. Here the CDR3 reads CASSFEQGGEQYF. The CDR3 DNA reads TGTGCCAGCAGCTTTGAACAGGGCGGCGAGCAGTACTTC.

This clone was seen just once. The DNA of the CDR3 is TGTGCCAGCAGCTCAAGGACAGGGGGAAAGGGACCTAACTATGGCTACACCTTC. The encoded protein is CASSSRTGGKGPNYGYTF. The chain has TRBV5-4 and TRBJ1-2, with 10 bases lining up with TRBD1. CDR1 is SGHNT, CDR2 YYREEE, per germline (reference sequence). The CDR3 contains 18 residues. Germline trimming cut 3 bases from V and 0 bases from J; bases unmatched to any gene: 11. Combining the CDR3 with reference TRBV5-4 and TRBJ1-2 gives the whole variable domain ETGVTQSPTHLIKTRGQQVTLRCSSQSGHNTVSWYQQALGQGPQFIFQYYREEENGRGNFPPRFSGLQFPNYSSELNVNALELDDSALYLCASSSRTGGKGPNYGYTFGSGTRLTVV.

CDR3 in DNA: TGTGCCAGCGGCAGGACAGGGTCCTCTGGAAACACCATATATTTT. Translating gives CASGRTGSSGNTIYF. This chain uses TRBV19 with TRBJ1-3; 8 positions match TRBD1. Germline loops: CDR1 LNHDA, CDR2 SQIVND (reference sequence). This CDR3 contains 15 residues. Unmatched junction bases numbered 7, after V lost 9 bases and J lost 0 bases.

CDR3: CASSRTGGASQPQHF. As DNA, the CDR3 is TGTGCCAGCAGCAGGACAGGGGGCGCGAGTCAGCCCCAGCATTTT. The rearrangement links TRBV27 to TRBJ1-5; 11 nucleotides line up with TRBD1. The V gene end was trimmed by 6 bases and the J gene end by 6 bases; junction bases not matched to a gene: 7. Germline lookup yields CDR1 MNHEY and CDR2 SMNVEV (reference sequence). CDR3 length: 15 amino acids.

CDR3 loop: CASSPLDRGVITF. CDR3 sequence (DNA): TGTGCCAGCAGTCCGTTGGACAGGGGAGTTATCACCTTC. The chain recombines TRBV27 with TRBJ1-2; 9 bases match TRBD1. The CDR3 is made up of 13 amino acids. V lost 5 bases to trimming and J lost 13 bases; unmatched junction nucleotides: 11. Per the germline V gene, CDR1 is MNHEY and CDR2 is SMNVEV (reference sequence).

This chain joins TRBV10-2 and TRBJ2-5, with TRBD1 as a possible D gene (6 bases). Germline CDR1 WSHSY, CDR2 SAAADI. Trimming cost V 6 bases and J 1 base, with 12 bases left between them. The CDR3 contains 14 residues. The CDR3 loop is CASRSGTLQETQYF. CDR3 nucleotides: TGCGCCAGCAGGAGTGGGACACTCCAAGAGACCCAGTACTTC.

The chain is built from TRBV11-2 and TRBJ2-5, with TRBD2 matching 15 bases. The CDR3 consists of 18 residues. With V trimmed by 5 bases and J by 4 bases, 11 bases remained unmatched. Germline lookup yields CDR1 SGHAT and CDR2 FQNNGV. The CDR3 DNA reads TGTGCCAGCAGCCGAAAAAGGACTAGCGGGGGGGCCGTAGAGACCCAGTACTTC. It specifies CASSRKRTSGGAVETQYF.

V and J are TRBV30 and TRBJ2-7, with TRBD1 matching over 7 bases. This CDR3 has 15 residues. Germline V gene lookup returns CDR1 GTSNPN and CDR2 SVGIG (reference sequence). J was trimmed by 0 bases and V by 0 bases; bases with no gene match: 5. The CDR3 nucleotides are TGTGCCTGGAGTGTTTGGACAGGCCTCTCCTACGAGCAGTACTTC. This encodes CAWSVWTGLSYEQYF. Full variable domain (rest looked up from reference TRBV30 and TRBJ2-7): SQTIHQWPATLVQPVGSPLSLECTVEGTSNPNLYWYRQAAGRGLQLLFYSVGIGQISSEVPQNLSASRPQDRQFILSSKKLLLSDSGFYLCAWSVWTGLSYEQYFGPGTRLTVT.

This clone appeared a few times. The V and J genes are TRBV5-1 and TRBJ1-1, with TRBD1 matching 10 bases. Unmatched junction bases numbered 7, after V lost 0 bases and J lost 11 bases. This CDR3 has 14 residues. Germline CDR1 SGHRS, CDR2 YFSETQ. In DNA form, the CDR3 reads TGCGCCAGCAGCTTGGGGGACAGGGGCCCCAGGGCTTTCTTT. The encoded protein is CASSLGDRGPRAFF.

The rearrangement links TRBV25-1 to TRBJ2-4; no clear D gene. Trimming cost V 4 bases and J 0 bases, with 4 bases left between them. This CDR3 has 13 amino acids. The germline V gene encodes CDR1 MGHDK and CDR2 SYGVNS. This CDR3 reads CASSALAKNIQYF. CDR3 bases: TGTGCCAGCAGTGCACTAGCCAAAAACATTCAGTACTTC.

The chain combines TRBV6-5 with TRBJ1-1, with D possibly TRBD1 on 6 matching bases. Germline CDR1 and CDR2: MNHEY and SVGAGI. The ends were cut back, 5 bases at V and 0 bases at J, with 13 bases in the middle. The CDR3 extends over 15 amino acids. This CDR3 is CASSHGQLLNTEAFF. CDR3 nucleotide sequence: TGTGCCAGCAGTCACGGACAGCTACTGAACACTGAAGCTTTCTTT.

CDR3 amino acids: CASSLSQGVGYTF. The CDR3 DNA reads as TGTGCCAGCAGCTTAAGCCAGGGGGTTGGATACACCTTC. The chain recombines TRBV11-3 with TRBJ1-2, with 7 bases matching TRBD1. This CDR3 region has 13 residues. Unmatched junction bases numbered 8, after V lost 2 bases and J lost 11 bases. CDR1 and CDR2 (germline): SGHNT, YENEEA.

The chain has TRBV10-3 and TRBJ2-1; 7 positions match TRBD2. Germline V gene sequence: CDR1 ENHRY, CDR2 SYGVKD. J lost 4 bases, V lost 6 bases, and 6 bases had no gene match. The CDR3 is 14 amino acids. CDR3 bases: TGTGCCATCAGCAAGCTAGCGGAGTACAATGAGCAGTTCTTC. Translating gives CAISKLAEYNEQFF.

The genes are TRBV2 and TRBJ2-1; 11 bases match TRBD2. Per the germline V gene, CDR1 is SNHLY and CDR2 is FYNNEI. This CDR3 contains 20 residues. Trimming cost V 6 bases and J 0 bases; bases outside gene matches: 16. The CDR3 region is CASRPPWVAGGTYSYNEQFF. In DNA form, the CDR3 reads TGTGCCAGCAGACCCCCCTGGGTAGCGGGGGGGACTTACTCCTACAATGAGCAGTTCTTC.

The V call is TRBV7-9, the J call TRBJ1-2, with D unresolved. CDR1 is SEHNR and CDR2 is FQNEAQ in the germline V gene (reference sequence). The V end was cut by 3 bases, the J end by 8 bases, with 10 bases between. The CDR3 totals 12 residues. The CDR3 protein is CASSFPAGGYTF. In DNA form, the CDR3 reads TGTGCCAGCAGCTTCCCCGCGGGGGGCTACACCTTC. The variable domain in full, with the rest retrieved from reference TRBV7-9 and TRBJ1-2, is DTGVSQNPRHKITKRGQNVTFRCDPISEHNRLYWYRQTLGQGPEFLTYFQNEAQLEKSRLLSDRFSAERPKGSFSTLEIQRTEQGDSAMYLCASSFPAGGYTFGSGTRLTVV.

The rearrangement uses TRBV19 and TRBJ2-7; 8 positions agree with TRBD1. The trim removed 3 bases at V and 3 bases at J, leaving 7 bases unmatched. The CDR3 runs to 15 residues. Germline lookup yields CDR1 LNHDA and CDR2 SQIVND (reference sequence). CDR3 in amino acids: CASSIVDRGLYEQYF. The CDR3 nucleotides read TGTGCCAGTAGTATCGTTGACAGGGGTCTCTACGAGCAGTACTTC.